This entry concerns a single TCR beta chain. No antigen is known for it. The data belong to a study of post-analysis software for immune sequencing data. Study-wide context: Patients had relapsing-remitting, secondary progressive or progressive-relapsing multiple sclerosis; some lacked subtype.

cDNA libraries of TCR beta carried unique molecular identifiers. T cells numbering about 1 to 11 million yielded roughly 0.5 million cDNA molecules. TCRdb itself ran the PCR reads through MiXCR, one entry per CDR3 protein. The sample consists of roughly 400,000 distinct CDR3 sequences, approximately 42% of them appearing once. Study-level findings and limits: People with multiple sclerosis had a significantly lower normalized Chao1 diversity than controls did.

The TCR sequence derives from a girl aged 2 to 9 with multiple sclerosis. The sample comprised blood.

This CDR3 reads CSVVGKPSYEQYF. CDR3 sequence (DNA): TGCAGCGTTGTGGGGAAGCCTTCCTACGAGCAGTACTTC. The chain links TRBV29-1 to TRBJ2-7; D gene unclear. V dropped 4 bases and J dropped 1 base, with 11 bases sitting between them. From germline, CDR1 is SQVTM and CDR2 ANQGSEA. The CDR3 is 13 residues long.